One sample yielded the 5 T cell receptor beta chains listed below, sequenced in a study of metastatic and nonmetastatic thyroid tumors. TCRdb re-called clones from the PCR reads using MiXCR. The data hold over 25,000 clones, with approximately 11% observed a single time. Ahead of thyroid surgery, no patient had received treatment of any kind. Material: blood. These receptors originate from a female donor with papillary thyroid cancer or a benign thyroid nodule (not recorded which). Some clones in this sample may be carry-over from other donors' samples.

This clone was recorded many times. The chain recombines TRBV5-1 with TRBJ2-3; the D is unclear. Germline lookup yields CDR1 SGHRS and CDR2 YFSETQ. Trimming removed 4 bases from V and 4 bases from J, with 10 bases in between. The CDR3 loop spans 13 amino acids. The CDR3 bases are TGCGCCAGCAGCCTTCGGGCCCCAGATACGCAGTATTTT. Amino acids: CASSLRAPDTQYF.

The chain has TRBV12-3 or TRBV12-4 and TRBJ2-7; D may be TRBD1 (7 bases). V shed 6 bases and J shed 5 bases, with 17 bases lying between them. CDR3 length: 14 residues. CDR3 in DNA: TGTGCCAGCAGCCCTAGACAGGGAGGCCACGAGCAGTACTTC. It translates to CASSPRQGGHEQYF.

Ten or more counts support this clone. The rearrangement links TRBV11-3 to TRBJ2-1; TRBD2 agrees at 9 bases. The CDR3 covers 14 residues. Germline V gene data show CDR1 as SGHNT and CDR2 as YENEEA. V was pared by 1 base and J by 10 bases, with 5 bases of the junction left unmatched. The CDR3 coding sequence is TGTGCCAGCAGCTTAGTTTCTAGCGGGGCAGAGCAGTTCTTC. This translates into CASSLVSSGAEQFF.

Regarding this clone: Compared with germline, one end of the junction differs, possibly owing to a read error. Within the sample, other DNA sequences also encode this same CDR3. This sequence joins TRBV7-2 and TRBJ2-3, with TRBD2 identical over 7 bases. The CDR3 is 19 amino acids. Germline CDR1 is SGHTA and CDR2 is FQGNSA. The DNA of the CDR3 is TGTGCCAGCAGCACTAGCGTTCGTGGGGGTAGCGGATTCACAGATACGCAGTATTTC. It is translated as CASSTSVRGGSGFTDTQYF.

This clone showed up many times. The chain recombines TRBV3-1 with TRBJ2-2; D is undetermined. Germline CDR1 LGHDT, CDR2 YNNKEL (reference sequence). The CDR3 is made up of 12 amino acids. Trimming left V 1 base short and J 8 bases short, with 5 bases between. CDR3 in amino acids: CASSQVGGELFF. The CDR3 nucleotides read TGTGCCAGCAGCCAAGTCGGTGGGGAGCTGTTTTTT.